This T cell receptor (beta chain) stems from a study of CD8 T cells in ankylosing spondylitis. V lost 4 bases and J lost 3; bases outside the gene matches: 5. Germline CDR1 reads SEHNR; CDR2 reads FQNEAQ (reference sequence). The CDR3 covers 16 residues. From the 5' RACE reads, TCRdb called clonotypes with MiXCR, one entry per CDR3 protein. The table includes around 91,000 distinct CDR3 sequences, roughly 8.5% detected once. Study findings and constraints: Past research had described some motif variants in reactive arthritis synovial fluid and blood. What seemed typical of ankylosing spondylitis blood was a TCR beta motif built from about eight highly homologous variants. Within matched ankylosing spondylitis synovial fluid, disease-linked clones were reportedly significantly enriched.

On this clonotype itself: Its cognate antigen is unknown.

The V call is TRBV7-9, the J call TRBJ1-5; 11 nucleotides line up with TRBD1. The TCR was taken from a male donor with ankylosing spondylitis. Source material: blood, either unsorted or a sorted T cell fraction (not recorded which). The CDR3 reads CASSSGQGALNQPQHF. In DNA, the CDR3 is TGTGCCAGCAGCTCAGGACAGGGGGCTCTCAATCAGCCCCAGCATTTT.